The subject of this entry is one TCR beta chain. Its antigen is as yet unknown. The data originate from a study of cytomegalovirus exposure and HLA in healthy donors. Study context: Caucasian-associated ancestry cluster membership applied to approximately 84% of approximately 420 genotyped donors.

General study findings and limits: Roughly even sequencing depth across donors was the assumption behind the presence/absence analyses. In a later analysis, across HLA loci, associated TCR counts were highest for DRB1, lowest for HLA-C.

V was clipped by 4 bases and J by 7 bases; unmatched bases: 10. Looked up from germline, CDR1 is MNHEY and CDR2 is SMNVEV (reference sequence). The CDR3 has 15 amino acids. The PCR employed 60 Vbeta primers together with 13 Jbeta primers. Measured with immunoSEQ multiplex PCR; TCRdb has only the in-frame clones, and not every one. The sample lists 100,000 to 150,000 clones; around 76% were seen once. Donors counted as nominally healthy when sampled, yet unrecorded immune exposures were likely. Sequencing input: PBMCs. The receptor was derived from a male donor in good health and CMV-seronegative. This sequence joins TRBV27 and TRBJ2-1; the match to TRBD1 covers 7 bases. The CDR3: CASSSRDREENEQFF. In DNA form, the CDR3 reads TGTGCCAGCAGTTCCCGGGACAGAGAAGAAAATGAGCAGTTCTTC.